The entry below gives a single T cell receptor (beta chain) sequence along with its context. Assay used: immunoSEQ multiplex PCR; TCRdb lists only in-frame clones, some missing. The sample yields 110,000 to 150,000 clones, 90% seen once. CDR1 SGHVS and CDR2 FQNEAQ come from the germline V gene. The junction had 7 bases not matched to a gene; V was cut back by 1 base and J by 8 bases. There are 14 residues in the CDR3. This specimen belongs to a study of blood T cell repertoires in COVID-19. Study details: The analysed material was cDNA or gDNA that came from T cells, B-cell-depleted T cells, or PBMCs.

The TCR comes from a woman aged 80 or over with acute or convalescent COVID-19. Sequenced material: peripheral blood. J is TRBJ1-2 and V is TRBV7-8, with TRBD1 identical over 7 bases. As DNA, the CDR3 is TGTGCCAGCAGCTTAGGGGACAGCCCCCTAGGCTACACCTTC. Translation: CASSLGDSPLGYTF.